The 2 T cell receptor beta chains reported below all come from one sample, sequenced in a study of blood T cells in healthy people across ages. Primed by a sample-barcoded 5' primer and a J-beta primer mix, a second PCR proceeded for 7 to 11 cycles. TCRdb itself ran the 5' RACE reads through MiXCR, one entry per CDR3 protein. The data show fewer than 750,000 distinct CDR3 sequences, around 50% seen once. Sequenced sample: blood. These receptors all come from a man aged 80 or over in good health.

The chain links TRBV4-3 to TRBJ1-5, with D maybe TRBD1 (5 bases). Germline-derived CDR1 and CDR2 are LGHNA and YSLEER. Trimming took 4 bases from V and 7 from J, leaving 11 bases between them. The CDR3 spans 13 residues. The CDR3 protein is CASSLSGFQPQHF. The CDR3 nucleotides read TGCGCCAGCAGCCTTTCAGGGTTCCAGCCCCAGCATTTT.

The V gene is TRBV24-1, the J gene TRBJ2-3, with no clear D. The CDR3 consists of 15 residues. Germline V gene sequence: CDR1 KGHDR, CDR2 SFDVKD. V was pared by 7 bases and J by 2 bases, with 15 bases between. This CDR3 is CATSDRSFSTDTQYF. DNA of the CDR3: TGTGCCACCAGCGATAGAAGCTTCTCCACAGATACGCAGTATTTT.